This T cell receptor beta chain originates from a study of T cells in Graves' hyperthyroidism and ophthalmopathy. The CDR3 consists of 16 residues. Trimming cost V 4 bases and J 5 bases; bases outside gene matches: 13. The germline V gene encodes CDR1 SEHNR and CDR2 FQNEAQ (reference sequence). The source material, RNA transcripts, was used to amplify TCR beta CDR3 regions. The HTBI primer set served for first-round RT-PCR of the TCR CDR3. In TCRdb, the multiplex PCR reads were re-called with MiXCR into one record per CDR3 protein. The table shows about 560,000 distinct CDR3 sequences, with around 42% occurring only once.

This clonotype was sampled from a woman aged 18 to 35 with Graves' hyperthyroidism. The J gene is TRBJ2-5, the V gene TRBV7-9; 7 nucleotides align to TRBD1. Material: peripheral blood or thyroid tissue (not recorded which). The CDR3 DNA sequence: TGTGCCAGCAGCTCCCACCACCCCGGGACAGTCGAGACCCAGTACTTC. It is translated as CASSSHHPGTVETQYF.